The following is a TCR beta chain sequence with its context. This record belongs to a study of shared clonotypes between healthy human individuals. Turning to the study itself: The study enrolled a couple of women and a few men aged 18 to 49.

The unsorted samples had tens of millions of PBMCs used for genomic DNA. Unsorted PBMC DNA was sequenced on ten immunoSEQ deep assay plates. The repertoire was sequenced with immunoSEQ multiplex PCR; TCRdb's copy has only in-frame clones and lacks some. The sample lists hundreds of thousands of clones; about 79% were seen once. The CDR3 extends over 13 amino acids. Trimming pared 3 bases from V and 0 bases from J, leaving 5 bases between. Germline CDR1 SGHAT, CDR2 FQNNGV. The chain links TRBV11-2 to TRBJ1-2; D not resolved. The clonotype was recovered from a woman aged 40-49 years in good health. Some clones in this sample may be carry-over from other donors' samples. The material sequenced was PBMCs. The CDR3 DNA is TGTGCCAGCAGCTTTCCCTCTAACTATGGCTACACCTTC. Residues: CASSFPSNYGYTF.